This T cell receptor beta chain was identified during a study of CD8 T cells in ankylosing spondylitis. Notes on the study in general: According to the report, clones linked to the disease were significantly enriched in matched synovial fluid samples taken from ankylosing spondylitis patients. Apparently characteristic of ankylosing spondylitis blood was a TCR beta motif (about 8 highly homologous variants).

To note about this clonotype: Its antigen is unidentified.

Germline V gene lookup returns CDR1 LNHDA and CDR2 SQIVND (reference sequence). The germline V and J ends were trimmed by 7 bases and 2 bases, with 11 bases remaining between them. The CDR3 runs to 13 residues. Quantitative 5'-RACE with molecular barcodes produced the TCR beta libraries. TCRdb processed the 5' RACE reads anew with MiXCR; each CDR3 protein has one entry. The sample has some 250,000 distinct CDR3 sequences, 20% to 30% seen once; the top ten hold approximately 0.61%. This sequence originates from a male donor with ankylosing spondylitis or in good health (not recorded which). Sequencing was performed on blood, either unsorted or a sorted T cell fraction (not recorded which). This chain joins TRBV19 and TRBJ2-5; D is undetermined. The CDR3 loop is CASKRRKQETQYF. For the CDR3, the DNA is TGTGCCAGTAAACGGCGGAAACAAGAGACCCAGTACTTC.